The 8 T cell receptor beta chains given below trace back to one sample, sequenced in a study of T cell responses to AZD1222 COVID-19 vaccine. Using immunoSEQ multiplex PCR, the repertoire was profiled, and TCRdb retains in-frame clones only, with some absent. The data show approximately 200,000 clones, about 94% seen once. This specimen was peripheral blood, taken 28 days after the second AZD1222 dose. Receptors were obtained from an adult who received the AZD1222 COVID-19 vaccine.

The chain employs TRBV10-3 and TRBJ1-4; 7 bases are shared with TRBD1. In germline, CDR1 is ENHRY, CDR2 SYGVKD. The CDR3 consists of 16 residues. Losses at the gene ends were 5 bases for V and 0 bases for J; bases not matched to a gene: 6. CDR3 coding DNA: TGTGCCATCAGTTCCTCGGGGACAGCAACTAATGAAAAACTGTTTTTT. It specifies CAISSSGTATNEKLFF.

V gene TRBV7-9 combines with J gene TRBJ2-5, with 14 bases matching TRBD2. The germline V gene encodes CDR1 SEHNR and CDR2 FQNEAQ (reference sequence). The V gene end was trimmed by 2 bases and the J gene end by 5 bases; junction bases not matched to a gene: 7. This CDR3 is 17 amino acids long. The CDR3 spells CASSLSGTSGGSETQYF. The CDR3 nucleotides read TGTGCCAGCAGCTTATCAGGGACTAGCGGGGGTTCTGAGACCCAGTACTTC. Full variable domain (outside the CDR3, taken from reference TRBV7-9 and TRBJ2-5): DTGVSQNPRHKITKRGQNVTFRCDPISEHNRLYWYRQTLGQGPEFLTYFQNEAQLEKSRLLSDRFSAERPKGSFSTLEIQRTEQGDSAMYLCASSLSGTSGGSETQYFGPGTRLLVL.

V is TRBV24-1 and J is TRBJ2-3; a possible D gene is TRBD1 (5 bases). There are 14 residues in the CDR3. Germline lookup yields CDR1 KGHDR and CDR2 SFDVKD. The V and J ends lost 3 bases and 3 bases respectively, with 9 bases between them. The CDR3 DNA follows: TGTGCCACCAGTGATCCAAGGGGAACAGATACGCAGTATTTT. The encoded protein is CATSDPRGTDTQYF.

The chain combines TRBV7-2 with TRBJ1-1; tentatively, D is TRBD1 (5 bases). V lost 4 bases to trimming and J lost 2 bases, with 14 bases between them. The CDR3 totals 15 residues. The germline V gene has CDR1 SGHTA and CDR2 FQGNSA. CDR3 sequence: CASSSSRGSNTEAFF. The CDR3 nucleotides read TGTGCCAGCAGCTCGTCTAGGGGTAGCAACACTGAAGCTTTCTTT.

The V and J genes are TRBV9 and TRBJ2-2, with TRBD1 as a possible D gene (5 bases). Germline V gene sequence: CDR1 SGDLS, CDR2 YYNGEE. This CDR3 region has 16 residues. Trimming took off 0 bases at V and 0 bases at J, with 9 bases between the two ends. Written as DNA, the CDR3 is TGTGCCAGCAGCGTAGTTGGACACACGAACACCGGGGAGCTGTTTTTT. Translation: CASSVVGHTNTGELFF.

The chain carries TRBV27 and TRBJ1-1; D gene ambiguous. Trimming cost V 9 bases and J 0 bases, with 11 bases left between them. Germline lookup yields CDR1 MNHEY and CDR2 SMNVEV (reference sequence). This CDR3 region has 13 residues. The CDR3 bases are TGTGCCAGTTATAATGATTTGAACACTGAAGCTTTCTTT. Protein: CASYNDLNTEAFF.

This rearrangement joins TRBV28 to TRBJ1-1; weak D call: TRBD1 (5 bases). Germline CDR1 reads MDHEN; CDR2 reads SYDVKM. With 2 bases removed from V and 1 base from J, the gap between germline ends came to 5 bases. The CDR3 is 13 residues long. This chain's CDR3 is CASSLGTNTEAFF. CDR3 DNA: TGTGCCAGCAGTTTAGGGACGAACACTGAAGCTTTCTTT.

The chain links TRBV18 to TRBJ2-7, with TRBD2 identical over 7 bases. Trimming took 5 bases from V and 1 from J; bases not matched to a gene: 5. This CDR3 has 14 residues. Germline assignment: CDR1 KGHSH and CDR2 LQKENI. The CDR3 spells CASSSWTSSYEQYF. The CDR3 DNA reads as TGTGCCAGCTCATCCTGGACTAGTTCCTACGAGCAGTACTTC.